This T cell receptor (beta chain) was documented in a study of Ad26.COV2.S vaccination and SARS-CoV-2 variants. Method: immunoSEQ multiplex PCR; TCRdb's copy keeps in-frame clones and lacks some. The sample records 450,000 to 550,000 clones, 89% being singletons. CDR1 SNHLY and CDR2 FYNNEI come from the germline V gene. V dropped 5 bases and J dropped 2; count of bases not matched to a gene: 3. The CDR3 spans 15 residues. Study-level findings and limits: Responses of spike-specific T cells (both CD8+ and CD4+) reportedly showed substantial breadth after vaccination. Participants in the vaccine arm had higher spike-specific TCR breadth; placebo recipients had lower.

Treatment defined: around 19 received Ad26.COV2.S at low or high dose, single or two shots; a few received placebo; per-sample allocation not given. The investigators took samples on day 63 after the first vaccine or placebo injection. This vaccine is an Ad26 vector that expresses the Wuhan-strain SARS-CoV-2 spike. With regard to this clone: Its cognate antigen is unknown.

Specimen: peripheral blood, collected in a trial of Ad26.COV2.S vaccine versus placebo. The sequence was collected from a person between 18 and 59 years old who received the Ad26.COV2.S COVID-19 vaccine or a placebo. This chain uses TRBV2 with TRBJ2-7; 13 nucleotides align to TRBD2. The CDR3 is CASSRGLAGTYEQYF. CDR3 bases: TGTGCCAGCAGTAGGGGACTAGCGGGGACCTACGAGCAGTACTTC.